The rows below give T cell receptor beta chains drawn from one sample of a study of neurological immune-mediated disorders. TCRdb called the 5' RACE reads again in MiXCR, with one record for every CDR3 protein. The sample has about 50,000 distinct CDR3 sequences; about 9.4% are singletons. The sample taken for sequencing was PBMCs. Every receptor here comes from a man aged 65-85 years with HTLV-1-associated myelopathy (HAM/TSP). CDR3s include the opening cysteine and the closing phenylalanine or tryptophan. The D gene is left open where the match is weak. Clone size appears in some rows only: once, few, many, or a class for an expanded clone.

J: TRBJ2-1
size: many
V: TRBV7-9
D: -
DNA: TGTGCCAGCAGCTTAGTATCTAGGCATGAGCAGTTCTTC
CDR3: CASSLVSRHEQFF

J: TRBJ2-2
size: many
V: TRBV4-3
D: TRBD2
DNA: TGCGCCAGCAGCCAAGAAGCGGGGTCCGGGGAGCTGTTTTTT
CDR3: CASSQEAGSGELFF

J: TRBJ2-5
size: many
V: TRBV20-1
D: -
DNA: TGCAGTGCTAGTGGGGCAAACCAAGAGACCCAGTACTTC
CDR3: CSASGANQETQYF

J: TRBJ1-5
size: many
V: TRBV5-1
D: -
DNA: TGCGCCAGCAGCTTGGAAGGGTCAGTTCAGCCCCAGCATTTT
CDR3: CASSLEGSVQPQHF

J: TRBJ2-2
size: many
V: TRBV5-1
D: TRBD1
DNA: TGCGCCAGCAGCTCGCGACAGGGGGCTGGACTCGGGGAGCTGTTTTTT
CDR3: CASSSRQGAGLGELFF

J: TRBJ2-4
size: many
V: TRBV12-3/TRBV12-4
D: TRBD1
DNA: TGTGCCAGCAGTTTGGGGACAGGGGTTTGGGACATTCAGTACTTC
CDR3: CASSLGTGVWDIQYF

J: TRBJ2-3
size: many
V: TRBV11-1
D: -
DNA: TGTGCCAGCAGCCAGCCCCCAGCGGATACGCAGTATTTT
CDR3: CASSQPPADTQYF

J: TRBJ2-3
size: many
V: TRBV7-2
D: TRBD1
DNA: TGTGCCAGCAGCTTTACGACAGGGCGAGATACGCAGTATTTT
CDR3: CASSFTTGRDTQYF

J: TRBJ2-7
size: many
V: TRBV14
D: -
DNA: TGTGCCAGCAGACTGGGGGGACAGAAGTACGAGCAGTACTTC
CDR3: CASRLGGQKYEQYF

J: TRBJ2-7
size: many
V: TRBV11-2
D: -
DNA: TGTGCCAGCAGCTTAGCTGCAGGCTACGAGCAGTACTTC
CDR3: CASSLAAGYEQYF

J: TRBJ1-1
size: many
V: TRBV7-9
D: TRBD1
DNA: TGTGCCAGCAGACTCCAGGGGGGTGGTCGGAACACTGAAGCTTTCTTT
CDR3: CASRLQGGGRNTEAFF

J: TRBJ2-4
size: many
V: TRBV11-2
D: -
DNA: TGTGCCAGCAGCTTAGGGGGGGCACTCGCCAAAAACATTCAGTACTTC
CDR3: CASSLGGALAKNIQYF

J: TRBJ2-3
size: many
V: TRBV25-1
D: TRBD2
DNA: TGTGCCAGCAGTGTCGGGGGGGCCCTCACAGATACGCAGTATTTT
CDR3: CASSVGGALTDTQYF

J: TRBJ1-6
size: many
V: TRBV28
D: -
DNA: TGTGCCAGCAGGCCTCAGTCTAGCTCCTATAATTCACCCCTCCACTTT
CDR3: CASRPQSSSYNSPLHF

J: TRBJ2-3
size: many
V: TRBV5-1
D: TRBD1
DNA: TGCGCCAGCATGACAGGGGGCGGCACAGATACGCAGTATTTT
CDR3: CASMTGGGTDTQYF

J: TRBJ2-3
size: few
V: TRBV7-9
D: -
DNA: -
CDR3: CASSFYICSTLKTRGTDTQYF

J: TRBJ1-2
size: many
V: TRBV12-3/TRBV12-4
D: TRBD1
DNA: TGTGCCAGCAGTTTAGGAACCGGGACAGGGGGAGGCTACACCTTC
CDR3: CASSLGTGTGGGYTF

J: TRBJ1-1
size: -
V: TRBV28
D: -
DNA: TGTGCCAGCACCCCGGGAGGTCCTGAAGCTTTCTTT
CDR3: CASTPGGPEAFF

J: TRBJ1-5
size: many
V: TRBV5-6
D: -
DNA: TGTGCCAGCAGCGGGGCCAGGGGAAATCAGCCCCAGCATTTT
CDR3: CASSGARGNQPQHF

J: TRBJ2-1
size: -
V: TRBV28
D: TRBD2
DNA: TGTGCCAGCAGTCCTCCGGGGACTAGCGGAGACAATGAGCAGTTCTTC
CDR3: CASSPPGTSGDNEQFF

J: TRBJ1-2
size: -
V: TRBV21-1
D: -
DNA: TGTGCCAGCAGCTCCCCCCGGGGGACAGACGTATATGGCTACACCTTC
CDR3: CASSSPRGTDVYGYTF

J: TRBJ2-7
size: many
V: TRBV12-3/TRBV12-4
D: -
DNA: TGTGCCAGCAGCTCCGGAGGCCGGTCGGGCGAGCAGTACTTC
CDR3: CASSSGGRSGEQYF

J: TRBJ2-1
size: many
V: TRBV5-4
D: TRBD2
DNA: TGTGCCAGCAGCTTGGTCGGGAGGGGTTACAATGAGCAGTTCTTC
CDR3: CASSLVGRGYNEQFF

J: TRBJ2-7
size: many
V: TRBV20-1
D: -
DNA: TGCAGTGTGATAGGGGGTAATTACGAGCAGTACTTC
CDR3: CSVIGGNYEQYF

J: TRBJ1-1
size: many
V: TRBV6-6
D: -
DNA: TGTGCCAGCAGTCCCGCCGAGACTGAAGCTTTCTTT
CDR3: CASSPAETEAFF

J: TRBJ2-3
size: many
V: TRBV7-9
D: TRBD1
DNA: TGTGCCAGCAGCCCCGGACAGGGGCTCACAGATACGCAGTATTTT
CDR3: CASSPGQGLTDTQYF

J: TRBJ2-5
size: many
V: TRBV4-2
D: -
DNA: TGTGCCAGCAGCCAAGATGCGTCCCGGGAGGAGACCCAGTACTTC
CDR3: CASSQDASREETQYF

J: TRBJ2-1
size: many
V: TRBV28
D: -
DNA: TGTGCCAGCATGCTGGGTGGTGAGCAGTTCTTC
CDR3: CASMLGGEQFF

J: TRBJ2-3
size: many
V: TRBV7-9
D: -
DNA: TGTGCCAGCAACTTTAACGGGGGCACAGATACGCAGTATTTT
CDR3: CASNFNGGTDTQYF

J: TRBJ2-1
size: many
V: TRBV13
D: TRBD2
DNA: TGTGCCAGCAGCCTCTCAAAAGCGGGAGCCGCGGGAAATGAGCAGTTCTTC
CDR3: CASSLSKAGAAGNEQFF

J: TRBJ2-5
size: many
V: TRBV7-9
D: TRBD2
DNA: TGTGCCAGCAGCACAGGACTAGCGGGAAGTATGGAGACCCAGTACTTC
CDR3: CASSTGLAGSMETQYF

J: TRBJ2-7
size: many
V: TRBV5-1
D: -
DNA: TGCGCCAGCAGCTTGGACACGTTTTATTACGAGCAGTACTTC
CDR3: CASSLDTFYYEQYF

J: TRBJ2-7
size: many
V: TRBV20-1
D: TRBD2
DNA: TGCAGTGCTAAATCCGGGACTAGCTCCTACGAGCAGTACTTC
CDR3: CSAKSGTSSYEQYF

J: TRBJ2-7
size: many
V: TRBV5-1
D: TRBD2
DNA: TGCGCCAGCAGCCTCTCTAGCGGGAGCCGGACCGAGCAGTACTTC
CDR3: CASSLSSGSRTEQYF

J: TRBJ2-3
size: -
V: TRBV20-1
D: -
DNA: TGCAGTGCTAGAGGGGGGGAGAGGGGCTTGAATACGCAGTATTTT
CDR3: CSARGGERGLNTQYF

J: TRBJ1-1
size: many
V: TRBV20-1
D: -
DNA: TGCAGTGCTAGAGATTTGGGATTCGCTGAAGCTTTCTTT
CDR3: CSARDLGFAEAFF

J: TRBJ2-1
size: many
V: TRBV20-1
D: TRBD2
DNA: TGCAGTGCTAGTTGGGCTAGCGGGGGACTCTCCTACAATGAGCAGTTCTTC
CDR3: CSASWASGGLSYNEQFF

J: TRBJ1-1
size: few
V: TRBV6-2/TRBV6-3
D: TRBD1
DNA: TGTGCCAGCAGCCCCCGACAGGGGGGGACTGAAGCTTTCTTT
CDR3: CASSPRQGGTEAFF

J: TRBJ2-1
size: many
V: TRBV5-5
D: -
DNA: TGTGCCAGCAGCTTGGGGCAGGGAATATACAATGAGCAGTTCTTC
CDR3: CASSLGQGIYNEQFF

J: TRBJ1-1
size: many
V: TRBV19
D: -
DNA: TGTGCCAGTACGAACGCGTGGGGGAGAACGAACACTGAAGCTTTCTTT
CDR3: CASTNAWGRTNTEAFF

J: TRBJ2-1
size: many
V: TRBV4-2
D: TRBD2
DNA: TGTGCCAGCAGCCCCCCCGTTACGGGAGGGACCTACAATGAGCAGTTCTTC
CDR3: CASSPPVTGGTYNEQFF

J: TRBJ2-1
size: many
V: TRBV5-1
D: TRBD2
DNA: TGCGCCAGCGGGGGGGTTGGGCAGGGAAACAATGAGCAGTTCTTC
CDR3: CASGGVGQGNNEQFF

J: TRBJ2-1
size: -
V: TRBV12-3/TRBV12-4
D: -
DNA: TGTGCCAGCAGCTTCCCCTCCTTTAATCACAAGGGGTGCAATGAGCAGTTCTTC
CDR3: CASSFPSFNHKGCNEQFF

J: TRBJ1-4
size: many
V: TRBV28
D: -
DNA: TGTGCCAGCAGTGGGGCAGGGGCAGAGAGGGAAAAACTGTTTTTT
CDR3: CASSGAGAEREKLFF

J: TRBJ1-6
size: many
V: TRBV10-3
D: -
DNA: TGTGCCATCAGTGGCCAGGGGCCAAAGTATAATTCACCCCTCCACTTT
CDR3: CAISGQGPKYNSPLHF